This paragraph covers one T cell receptor (beta chain) sequence. This sample stems from a study of cytomegalovirus exposure and HLA in healthy donors. The repertoire was sequenced with immunoSEQ multiplex PCR; TCRdb's copy has only in-frame clones and lacks some. Of roughly 140,000 clones in the sample, 90% to 95% are singletons; the top ten hold 0.6% to 0.8%. The CDR3 contains 10 residues. Germline V gene sequence: CDR1 SEHNR, CDR2 FQNEAQ (reference sequence). The V gene lost 2 bases and the J gene lost 10 bases, with 3 bases spanning the gap. Material for sequencing was PBMCs. This clonotype originated in a man younger than 35 in good health and CMV-seronegative. The chain combines TRBV7-9 with TRBJ2-1; D not certain. DNA of the CDR3: TGTGCCAGCAGCTTAATAGAGCAGTTCTTC. It is translated as CASSLIEQFF.